This passage covers 26 T cell receptor beta chains from one sample sequenced in a study of blood T cell repertoires in COVID-19. Here immunoSEQ multiplex PCR was the method, and the copy in TCRdb shows in-frame clones only, minus some. Of more than 95,000 clones detected, 84% appear once; the ten largest clones hold approximately 13%. Sequencing was performed on peripheral blood. The receptors originated from a human donor in a cohort sampled during active or convalescent COVID-19.

V usage is TRBV18 and J usage is TRBJ1-1, with 8 bases lining up with TRBD1. Germline V gene data show CDR1 as KGHSH and CDR2 as LQKENI. The J segment lost 7 bases and the V segment lost 2 bases, leaving 12 bases of the junction unmatched. This CDR3 has 16 residues. The CDR3 spells CASSPFRTGSTGEAFF. The CDR3 nucleotides are TGTGCCAGCTCACCATTTAGGACAGGGTCAACAGGTGAAGCTTTCTTT.

In its sample, this clone was seen a few times. The chain couples TRBV29-1 to TRBJ2-5; maybe TRBD1 (5 bases). CDR1 SQVTM and CDR2 ANQGSEA come from the germline V gene. Trimming removed 4 bases from V and 3 bases from J, with 9 bases in between. CDR3 length equals 12 residues. The CDR3 sequence: CSVGAGKETQYF. CDR3 in DNA: TGCAGCGTTGGGGCAGGGAAAGAGACCCAGTACTTC.

The chain combines TRBV2 with TRBJ2-3, with 12 nucleotides matching TRBD2. V lost 4 bases to trimming and J lost 5 bases; unmatched junction nucleotides: 4. This CDR3 comprises 15 residues. The germline V gene encodes CDR1 SNHLY and CDR2 FYNNEI. CDR3 region: CASSALAGGVDTQYF. The CDR3 DNA reads as TGTGCCAGCAGTGCCCTAGCGGGGGGGGTAGATACGCAGTATTTT. Complete variable domain (other parts from reference TRBV2 and TRBJ2-3): EPEVTQTPSHQVTQMGQEVILRCVPISNHLYFYWYRQILGQKVEFLVSFYNNEISEKSEIFDDQFSVERPDGSNFTLKIRSTKLEDSAMYFCASSALAGGVDTQYFGPGTRLTVL.

The V and J genes are TRBV27 and TRBJ2-1; D is possibly TRBD1 (5 bases). CDR1 and CDR2 (germline): MNHEY, SMNVEV (reference sequence). The V gene lost 4 bases and the J gene lost 1 base, with 5 bases spanning the gap. The CDR3 consists of 13 residues. CDR3: CASSSGSYNEQFF. Written as DNA, the CDR3 is TGTGCCAGCAGTTCAGGGTCCTACAATGAGCAGTTCTTC.

The chain uses TRBV6-4 and TRBJ2-3; possible D gene TRBD2, 6 bases. The V gene's germline CDR1 is MRHNA and CDR2 SNTAGT. The V end was cut by 8 bases, the J end by 0 bases, with 15 bases between. This CDR3 is built from 15 residues. In DNA form, the CDR3 reads TGTGCCAGCTCATTGGCGGGGACTAGCACAGATACGCAGTATTTT. Translating it yields CASSLAGTSTDTQYF.

There are a few counts of this clone. This chain connects TRBV5-3 to TRBJ1-4; TRBD1 matches 7 bases. TRBV5-3 is assigned to the ORF class and has an uncertain function. V lost 4 bases and J lost 7; bases outside the gene matches: 13. This CDR3 contains 16 residues. The CDR3 DNA is TGTGCCAGAAGCCAAAGTGACAGGGCGGGAAGTGAAAAACTGTTTTTT. It yields the protein CARSQSDRAGSEKLFF.

The rearrangement uses TRBV15 and TRBJ1-1, with TRBD1 as a possible D gene (5 bases). This CDR3 has 15 residues. Per the germline V gene, CDR1 is LNHNV and CDR2 is YYDKDF (reference sequence). Trimming left V 3 bases short and J 3 bases short, with 14 bases between. The CDR3 is CATSRPPSGYTEAFF. In DNA form, the CDR3 reads TGTGCCACCAGCAGGCCGCCTTCAGGGTACACTGAAGCTTTCTTT.

This clone was counted a few times. V and J are TRBV2 and TRBJ1-4, with D unresolved. CDR3 length: 15 amino acids. V lost 6 bases, J lost 0 bases, and 11 bases lay in between. Germline V gene data show CDR1 as SNHLY and CDR2 as FYNNEI. CDR3: CASRTGFATNEKLFF. CDR3 sequence (DNA): TGTGCCAGCAGGACGGGGTTTGCAACTAATGAAAAACTGTTTTTT.

The V call is TRBV5-1, the J call TRBJ1-6; 8 nucleotides agree with TRBD1. The CDR3 covers 16 residues. Per germline, CDR1 SGHRS and CDR2 YFSETQ. V lost 0 bases and J lost 7; bases outside the gene matches: 6. The DNA of the CDR3 is TGCGCCAGCAGCTTGGACTTTAGACAGGGGAATTCACCCCTCCACTTT. Protein product: CASSLDFRQGNSPLHF.

The chain has TRBV7-9 and TRBJ1-2; 10 nucleotides match TRBD1. V lost 0 bases to trimming and J lost 7 bases; unmatched junction nucleotides: 2. Germline-derived CDR1 and CDR2 are SEHNR and FQNEAQ (reference sequence). The CDR3 runs 14 residues. The CDR3 nucleotides are TGTGCCAGCAGCTTAGCGGGGGACAGGGGTGGCTACACCTTC. Translating gives CASSLAGDRGGYTF.

J is TRBJ2-2 and V is TRBV2; D is uncertain. Germline V gene sequence: CDR1 SNHLY, CDR2 FYNNEI. The CDR3 length is 15 residues. Trimming cost V 4 bases and J 6 bases, with 15 bases left between them. The CDR3: CASSVGPGGSGELFF. The CDR3 DNA reads TGTGCCAGCAGTGTAGGCCCGGGTGGGTCCGGGGAGCTGTTTTTT.

Remarks on this clone: Distinct nucleotide sequences in the sample also encode this CDR3. The gene calls are TRBV7-9 and TRBJ1-1; D remains unclear. This CDR3 is 13 amino acids long. V lost 2 bases and J lost 2, with 6 bases in between. Germline V gene lookup returns CDR1 SEHNR and CDR2 FQNEAQ (reference sequence). The CDR3 here is CASSLTGNTEAFF. CDR3 bases: TGTGCCAGCAGCTTAACCGGTAACACTGAAGCTTTCTTT.

This clone was counted a few times. The genes are TRBV5-5 and TRBJ1-3; weak D call: TRBD1 (6 bases). V lost 0 bases, J lost 4 bases, and 8 bases lay in between. Germline values: CDR1 SGHKS, CDR2 YYEKEE (reference sequence). This CDR3 has 14 residues. CDR3 nucleotides: TGTGCCAGCAGCTTGGGCGGACAGGGAAACACCATATATTTT. This gives the protein CASSLGGQGNTIYF.

In its sample, this clone was seen once. This rearrangement joins TRBV2 to TRBJ1-1, with 7 bases aligning to TRBD1. With V trimmed by 5 bases and J by 1 base, 4 bases remained unmatched. Per the germline V gene, CDR1 is SNHLY and CDR2 is FYNNEI. This CDR3 has 14 residues. CDR3 sequence (DNA): TGTGCCAGCAGTAAGACAGGGACGAACACTGAAGCTTTCTTT. It specifies CASSKTGTNTEAFF.

The rearrangement links TRBV7-3 to TRBJ2-1; 9 bases line up with TRBD1. CDR1 and CDR2 (germline): SGHTA, FQGTGA. The CDR3 totals 15 residues. J lost 8 bases, V lost 5 bases, and 10 bases had no gene match. This CDR3 reads CASSPRTGVVDEQFF. The CDR3 region has the DNA TGTGCCAGCAGCCCAAGGACAGGGGTGGTCGATGAGCAGTTCTTC. Full variable domain (rest looked up from reference TRBV7-3 and TRBJ2-1): GAGVSQTPSNKVTEKGKYVELRCDPISGHTALYWYRQSLGQGPEFLIYFQGTGAADDSGLPNDRFFAVRPEGSVSTLKIQRTERGDSAVYLCASSPRTGVVDEQFFGPGTRLTVL.

The chain is built from TRBV5-1 and TRBJ1-2, with D perhaps TRBD1 (6 bases). Trimming took off 2 bases at V and 2 bases at J, with 7 bases between the two ends. The CDR3 runs 13 residues. Germline V gives CDR1 SGHRS, CDR2 YFSETQ. CDR3: CASSFQGNYGYTF. The DNA for the CDR3 is TGCGCCAGCAGCTTTCAGGGGAACTATGGCTACACCTTC.

V usage is TRBV19 and J usage is TRBJ1-3; 7 bases align to TRBD1. Germline V gene lookup returns CDR1 LNHDA and CDR2 SQIVND (reference sequence). The V and J ends lost 6 bases and 1 base, in that order; junction bases with no gene match: 12. The length of the CDR3 is 17 residues. CDR3 nucleotide sequence: TGTGCCAGTAGCCTCAGACAGGGTACAATATCTGGAAACACCATATATTTT. Its translation is CASSLRQGTISGNTIYF.

The V gene is TRBV18, the J gene TRBJ2-7; 8 bases are shared with TRBD1. Germline V CDR1 and CDR2: KGHSH, LQKENI. The CDR3 length is 13 residues. After removal of 3 bases from V and 7 bases from J, the junction contained 5 bases not matched to a gene. The CDR3 DNA reads TGTGCCAGCTCACCGACAGGGGTGTATGAGCAGTACTTC. It encodes CASSPTGVYEQYF.

CDR3 region: CASRQGLAGDTQYF. The CDR3 DNA follows: TGTGCCAGCAGACAAGGACTAGCTGGAGATACGCAGTATTTT. The chain carries TRBV7-2 and TRBJ2-3; 8 bases fit TRBD2. The V gene end was trimmed by 6 bases and the J gene end by 5 bases; junction bases not matched to a gene: 7. Germline V gene data show CDR1 as SGHTA and CDR2 as FQGNSA. The CDR3 length is 14 residues. Combining the CDR3 with reference TRBV7-2 and TRBJ2-3 gives the whole variable domain GAGVSQSPSNKVTEKGKDVELRCDPISGHTALYWYRQSLGQGLEFLIYFQGNSAPDKSGLPSDRFSAERTGGSVSTLTIQRTQQEDSAVYLCASRQGLAGDTQYFGPGTRLTVL.

The gene calls are TRBV20-1 and TRBJ2-7; 7 bases agree with TRBD2. The CDR3 runs to 14 residues. Germline CDR1 reads DFQATT; CDR2 reads SNEGSKA (reference sequence). After removal of 3 bases from V and 0 bases from J, the junction contained 5 bases not matched to a gene. CDR3 DNA: TGCAGTGCTAGTCGGGACTACCCCTCCTACGAGCAGTACTTC. Amino acid sequence: CSASRDYPSYEQYF.

This clone was seen a single time. The chain links TRBV12-3 or TRBV12-4 to TRBJ1-1, with D perhaps TRBD1 (5 bases). The CDR3 is 13 residues long. V shed 4 bases and J shed 11 bases, with 17 bases lying between them. As DNA, the CDR3 is TGTGCCAGCAGTTCCAGGGCCGGTCCGGCCGCTTTCTTT. Translation: CASSSRAGPAAFF.

This chain links TRBV13 with TRBJ2-7; D is perhaps TRBD2 (5 bases). Trimming pared 5 bases from V and 6 bases from J, leaving 11 bases between. CDR3 length equals 12 residues. Looked up from germline, CDR1 is PRHDT and CDR2 is FYEKMQ (reference sequence). The chain's CDR3 is CASSPPRGEQYF. The CDR3 DNA is TGTGCCAGCAGCCCTCCCCGGGGCGAGCAGTACTTC.

The chain is built from TRBV5-8 and TRBJ1-5; possibly TRBD1 for D (6 bases). Between the trimmed V and J ends, which lost 4 bases and 2 bases, there was a span of 13 bases. The germline V gene has CDR1 SGHTS and CDR2 YDEGEE. The CDR3 sequence is 15 residues long. In nucleotides, the CDR3 is TGTGCCAGCAGCGCACAGGGTCCGGGCAATCAGCCCCAGCATTTT. Translation: CASSAQGPGNQPQHF. Variable domain in full (rest from reference TRBV5-8 and TRBJ1-5): EAGVTQSPTHLIKTRGQQATLRCSPISGHTSVYWYQQALGLGLQFLLWYDEGEERNRGNFPPRFSGRQFPNYSSELNVNALELEDSALYLCASSAQGPGNQPQHFGDGTRLSIL.

The chain uses TRBV4-2 and TRBJ2-2, with 12 bases that match TRBD2. There are 17 residues in the CDR3. Germline CDR1 reads LGHNA; CDR2 reads YNFKEQ. J gave up 2 bases and V 4 bases, and 5 bases lay outside the gene matches. Here the CDR3 reads CASSRKTSGGNTGELFF. The CDR3 nucleotides are TGTGCCAGCAGCCGCAAGACTAGCGGGGGAAACACCGGGGAGCTGTTTTTT.

This clone appeared once. This chain connects TRBV28 to TRBJ1-2, with 7 bases matching TRBD1. Germline V CDR1 and CDR2: MDHEN, SYDVKM. CDR3 size: 14 residues. V was pared by 4 bases and J by 2 bases, with 4 bases of the junction left unmatched. CDR3 amino acids: CASSSMGQNYGYTF. The CDR3, as DNA: TGTGCCAGCAGTTCAATGGGACAGAACTATGGCTACACCTTC.

The CDR3 protein is CASHSGGGNEQFF. The DNA of the CDR3 is TGTGCCAGTCATAGCGGGGGAGGCAATGAGCAGTTCTTC. J is TRBJ2-1 and V is TRBV2; 9 nucleotides agree with TRBD2. This CDR3 is built from 13 residues. With V trimmed by 9 bases and J by 6 bases, 6 bases remained unmatched. Looked up from germline, CDR1 is SNHLY and CDR2 is FYNNEI. Full variable domain (rest looked up from reference TRBV2 and TRBJ2-1): EPEVTQTPSHQVTQMGQEVILRCVPISNHLYFYWYRQILGQKVEFLVSFYNNEISEKSEIFDDQFSVERPDGSNFTLKIRSTKLEDSAMYFCASHSGGGNEQFFGPGTRLTVL.